The 17 T cell receptor beta chains given below trace back to one sample, sequenced in a study of T cell changes during pregnancy in multiple sclerosis. Using immunoSEQ multiplex PCR, the repertoire was profiled, and TCRdb retains in-frame clones only, with some absent. The data show fewer than 15,000 clones, 88% seen once. The sample consisted of CD8+ T cells from peripheral blood mononuclear cells, taken in the first trimester of pregnancy. These receptors all come from a female donor with multiple sclerosis, enrolled in a pregnancy study.

The rearrangement links TRBV28 to TRBJ2-7; 8 nucleotides align to TRBD2. The CDR3 spans 16 residues. V lost 2 bases, J lost 0 bases, and 6 bases stayed unmatched. Germline values: CDR1 MDHEN, CDR2 SYDVKM. In DNA, the CDR3 is TGTGCCAGCAGTTTAATCGCGGGGGGCAGCTCCTACGAGCAGTACTTC. Translated: CASSLIAGGSSYEQYF.

The genes are TRBV30 and TRBJ1-4; D ambiguous. V was pared by 0 bases and J by 7 bases, with 6 bases between. CDR1 and CDR2 from the germline V gene are GTSNPN and SVGIG (reference sequence). This CDR3 comprises 12 residues. The CDR3 is CAWSVTGEKLFF. The CDR3 coding sequence is TGTGCCTGGAGTGTGACGGGTGAAAAACTGTTTTTT.

In this sample, this clone turned up once. The chain carries TRBV6-5 and TRBJ2-7, with a possible D match to TRBD1 (5 bases). The CDR3 is 16 residues long. Germline CDR1 MNHEY, CDR2 SVGAGI. The V gene lost 4 bases and the J gene lost 2 bases, with 18 bases spanning the gap. For the CDR3, the DNA is TGTGCCAGCAGTTCCCAAACCACGACAGCTACCTACGAGCAGTACTTC. Its translation is CASSSQTTTATYEQYF.

The CDR3 DNA reads as TGTGCCAGCGGGACAGAGCTAAACATTCAGTACTTC. Residues: CASGTELNIQYF. This rearrangement joins TRBV7-9 to TRBJ2-4, with 7 nucleotides matching TRBD1. V was clipped by 8 bases and J by 6 bases; unmatched bases: 4. The germline V gene has CDR1 SEHNR and CDR2 FQNEAQ (reference sequence). The CDR3 has 12 amino acids.

This clone appeared once. The chain uses TRBV7-9 and TRBJ2-7; the D gene is possibly TRBD2 (6 bases). This CDR3 is 12 amino acids long. Trimming took 6 bases from V and 3 from J, leaving 9 bases between them. Germline-derived CDR1 and CDR2 are SEHNR and FQNEAQ (reference sequence). CDR3 DNA sequence: TGTGCCAGCAGTCCCGGGGGCTACGAGCAGTACTTC. Translated: CASSPGGYEQYF.

The chain has TRBV6-1 and TRBJ2-6; maybe TRBD2 (6 bases). The germline V gene encodes CDR1 MNHNS and CDR2 SASEGT. The length of the CDR3 is 16 residues. V lost 0 bases and J 4 bases, leaving 10 bases between the germline ends. In DNA form, the CDR3 reads TGTGCCAGCAGTGAAGCGGGAGGTACAGGGGCCAACGTCCTGACTTTC. As protein: CASSEAGGTGANVLTF.

This chain connects TRBV5-6 to TRBJ1-5; 10 nucleotides line up with TRBD1. The V and J ends lost 2 bases and 6 bases, in that order; junction bases with no gene match: 8. Germline CDR1 reads SGHDT; CDR2 reads YYEEEE. CDR3 length: 16 residues. The CDR3 region is CASSFRDRGIGQPQHF. Written as DNA, the CDR3 is TGTGCCAGCAGCTTTAGGGACAGGGGTATCGGTCAGCCCCAGCATTTT. Drawing the rest from reference TRBV5-6 and TRBJ1-5, the complete variable domain is DAGVTQSPTHLIKTRGQQVTLRCSPKSGHDTVSWYQQALGQGPQFIFQYYEEEERQRGNFPDRFSGHQFPNYSSELNVNALLLGDSALYLCASSFRDRGIGQPQHFGDGTRLSIL.

This rearrangement joins TRBV11-3 to TRBJ2-1; 12 nucleotides line up with TRBD1. The CDR3 sequence is 17 residues long. CDR1 and CDR2 (germline): SGHNT, YENEEA. V gave up 4 bases and J gave up 7 bases; unmatched junction bases: 11. The CDR3 loop reads CASSSGTGGDSRNEQFF. CDR3 in DNA: TGTGCCAGCAGCTCTGGGACAGGGGGCGATAGTAGGAATGAGCAGTTCTTC.

Here the CDR3 DNA reads TGTGCCAGCAGTGAAGGTGGGGAGGGGGCCAAAAACATTCAGTACTTC. The encoded protein is CASSEGGEGAKNIQYF. The genes are TRBV6-1 and TRBJ2-4; TRBD2 matches at 7 bases. Germline V CDR1 and CDR2: MNHNS, SASEGT. The CDR3 runs 16 residues. V was pared by 1 base and J by 1 base, with 4 bases of the junction left unmatched.

This rearrangement joins TRBV4-3 to TRBJ2-7; the D is unclear. The V end lost 0 bases, the J end lost 4 bases, and 7 bases lay between the germline ends. Germline CDR1 and CDR2: LGHNA and YSLEER. The CDR3 contains 13 residues. The CDR3 coding sequence is TGCGCCAGCAGCCAAGAGGCCCAGTACGAGCAGTACTTC. As protein: CASSQEAQYEQYF.

J is TRBJ1-5 and V is TRBV19, with a possible D match to TRBD1 (5 bases). The germline CDR1 and CDR2 sequences are LNHDA and SQIVND (reference sequence). Trimming cost V 5 bases and J 0 bases, with 11 bases left between them. This CDR3 has 15 amino acids. The CDR3 region has the DNA TGTGCCAGTAGTCGGCCGGGGGGTAGCAATCAGCCCCAGCATTTT. Translating it yields CASSRPGGSNQPQHF.

V and J are TRBV18 and TRBJ2-1; the D is unclear. The ends were cut back, 0 bases at V and 4 bases at J, with 7 bases in the middle. Germline CDR1 KGHSH, CDR2 LQKENI. The length of the CDR3 is 14 residues. The CDR3 sequence: CASSPPEEYNEQFF. For the CDR3, the DNA is TGTGCCAGCTCACCACCTGAGGAATACAATGAGCAGTTCTTC.

This sequence joins TRBV11-2 and TRBJ2-3, with 12 bases fitting TRBD2. With V trimmed by 5 bases and J by 5 bases, 11 bases remained unmatched. The germline CDR1 and CDR2 sequences are SGHAT and FQNNGV. The CDR3 is 17 residues long. DNA for the CDR3: TGTGCCAGCAGCCCCGATGGACTAGCGGGAACACGAGATACGCAGTATTTT. Its protein is CASSPDGLAGTRDTQYF.

The V call is TRBV6-5, the J call TRBJ2-7; TRBD2 matches 7 bases. CDR3 size: 14 residues. With 6 bases clipped from V and 2 bases from J, the junction kept 7 bases outside the gene matches. Germline lookup yields CDR1 MNHEY and CDR2 SVGAGI. DNA of the CDR3: TGTGCCAGCAGCCCTAGCGGTTTTACCTACGAGCAGTACTTC. Amino acid sequence: CASSPSGFTYEQYF.

This chain connects TRBV13 to TRBJ2-7; D unclear. CDR1 and CDR2 (germline): PRHDT, FYEKMQ (reference sequence). The germline V and J ends were trimmed by 0 bases and 3 bases, with 6 bases remaining between them. The CDR3 runs to 13 residues. CDR3 nucleotides: TGTGCCAGCAGCTTAGGACATTACTACGAGCAGTACTTC. It is translated as CASSLGHYYEQYF.

The gene calls are TRBV7-9 and TRBJ2-3, with 7 bases lining up with TRBD2. CDR3 length: 16 amino acids. V shed 5 bases and J 4 bases; nucleotides not matched to a gene: 12. CDR1 and CDR2 from the germline V gene are SEHNR and FQNEAQ (reference sequence). CDR3 DNA sequence: TGTGCCAGCAGCCCAGAGTCGGGGGGAACCTCAGATACGCAGTATTTT. It encodes CASSPESGGTSDTQYF.

This clone was counted only a few times. This chain joins TRBV5-1 and TRBJ2-3, with 11 nucleotides matching TRBD2. V was pared by 2 bases and J by 3 bases, with 2 bases of the junction left unmatched. The CDR3 spans 15 residues. CDR1 is SGHRS, CDR2 YFSETQ, per germline. CDR3 sequence: CASSFTSGSTDTQYF. In DNA, the CDR3 is TGCGCCAGCAGCTTTACTAGCGGGAGTACAGATACGCAGTATTTT.